This T cell receptor beta chain was observed in a study of PD-1 blockade in classical Hodgkin lymphoma. General study points: Sources of repertoire differences remain undefined, possibly disease activity or prior therapy. Patients starting nivolumab under 1 year after ASCT were excluded.

Looked up from germline, CDR1 is SGHRS and CDR2 is YFSETQ. The CDR3 is made up of 15 amino acids. V shed 4 bases and J shed 7 bases, with 17 bases lying between them. Produced via immunoSEQ multiplex PCR; TCRdb's table is partial and in-frame only. This table has over 15,000 clones, around 80% appearing once. Relapse was seen in all patients after autologous stem cell transplantation, and brentuximab vedotin exposure was variable. On this clone itself: Its antigen remains unknown.

The sequenced sample was peripheral blood mononuclear cells (PBMCs), obtained before the second cycle of nivolumab. The clonotype was recovered from a human donor with classical Hodgkin lymphoma. The genes are TRBV5-1 and TRBJ2-2, with D possibly matching TRBD1 (5 bases). The CDR3 nucleotides read TGCGCCAGCAGCCTAGGACACGTTAGGGGCGGGGAGCTGTTTTTT. It translates to CASSLGHVRGGELFF.